Below, 26 T cell receptor beta chains from the same sample are listed, as sequenced in a study of molecular identifiers for immune sequencing clone quantification. Using its own MiXCR run on the PCR reads, TCRdb lists one record per CDR3 protein. The sample consists of around 470,000 distinct CDR3 sequences, about a fifth of them appearing once. Input material: naive CD8+ T cells from blood, with Jurkat cell RNA spiked in. Subset here: FACS-sorted CD8+CD4-CCR7+CD45RA+ naive T cells. The receptors were sampled from a human donor in good health. Some libraries in this study had Jurkat cell RNA spiked in.

The V call is TRBV30, the J call TRBJ2-7, with 7 nucleotides matching TRBD2. The germline gives CDR1 GTSNPN, CDR2 SVGIG (reference sequence). The CDR3 has 18 amino acids. Losses at the gene ends were 0 bases for V and 2 bases for J; bases not matched to a gene: 16. In DNA form, the CDR3 reads TGTGCCTGGAGTGTACGCACCCCTGGGCTAGCGGATCCCTACGAGCAGTACTTC. Translating gives CAWSVRTPGLADPYEQYF.

In this sample, this clonotype turned up a few times. This rearrangement joins TRBV11-1 to TRBJ2-7, with a tentative D call TRBD2 (7 bases). The CDR3 is 15 residues long. CDR1 is SGHAT, CDR2 FQDESV, per germline (reference sequence). The V and J ends lost 1 base and 5 bases respectively, with 15 bases between them. CDR3 protein: CASSLERGAGHEQYF. DNA for the CDR3: TGTGCCAGCAGCTTAGAACGGGGGGCAGGACACGAGCAGTACTTC. Based on the CDR3 plus reference TRBV11-1 and TRBJ2-7, the full variable domain is EAEVAQSPRYKITEKSQAVAFWCDPISGHATLYWYRQILGQGPELLVQFQDESVVDDSQLPKDRFSAERLKGVDSTLKIQPAELGDSAMYLCASSLERGAGHEQYFGPGTRLTVT.

This chain joins TRBV29-1 and TRBJ1-1; possible D gene TRBD1, 5 bases. The ends were cut back, 4 bases at V and 3 bases at J, with 9 bases in the middle. CDR1 is SQVTM and CDR2 is ANQGSEA in the germline V gene. CDR3 length: 12 residues. The CDR3 DNA is TGCAGCGTTGGGACAATGTACACTGAAGCTTTCTTT. This translates into CSVGTMYTEAFF.

In this sample, this clonotype turned up many times. This chain connects TRBV11-3 to TRBJ2-7; D is unclear. Trimming shortened V by 3 bases and J by 7 bases, and 13 bases separated the two germline ends. CDR1 is SGHNT and CDR2 is YENEEA in the germline V gene. The CDR3 sequence is 13 residues long. The CDR3 DNA sequence: TGTGCCAGCAGCTTTAGTCCCCTCGGGGAGCAGTACTTC. Residues: CASSFSPLGEQYF.

This clonotype occurred once. This clone may be a read error of a much larger clone one base away. The conserved phenylalanine or tryptophan is not found at the CDR3 terminus, so this likely reflects a read error. The chain employs TRBV13 and TRBJ2-3; 8 nucleotides match TRBD1. Germline V gene lookup returns CDR1 PRHDT and CDR2 FYEKMQ (reference sequence). Germline trimming cut 8 bases from V and 5 bases from J; bases unmatched to any gene: 9. This CDR3 has 14 residues. CDR3 nucleotides: TGTGCCAGCTTGGAGGACAGGGCAGGAGATACGCAGTATCTT. Its protein product is CASLEDRAGDTQYL.

Many counts were recorded for this clonotype. The J gene is TRBJ2-6, the V gene TRBV9; possibly TRBD2 for D (6 bases). Germline CDR1 is SGDLS and CDR2 is YYNGEE. The CDR3 covers 17 residues. V lost 2 bases to trimming and J lost 0 bases, with 12 bases between them. CDR3 amino acids: CASSVGGGTSGANVLTF. The CDR3 region has the DNA TGTGCCAGCAGCGTCGGAGGCGGGACCTCTGGGGCCAACGTCCTGACTTTC.

This clonotype has at least ten counts. The chain has TRBV20-1 and TRBJ2-7; 7 bases match TRBD1. The CDR3 runs 15 residues. Looked up from germline, CDR1 is DFQATT and CDR2 is SNEGSKA (reference sequence). V was clipped by 3 bases and J by 3 bases; unmatched bases: 11. Here the CDR3 reads CSARGPTGPFYEQYF. The CDR3 coding sequence is TGCAGTGCTAGGGGTCCGACAGGGCCCTTCTACGAGCAGTACTTC.

This chain links TRBV6-5 with TRBJ2-6; perhaps TRBD1 as D (6 bases). V lost 0 bases to trimming and J lost 0 bases, with 24 bases between them. This CDR3 is 22 amino acids long. The germline V gene encodes CDR1 MNHEY and CDR2 SVGAGI. Here the CDR3 reads CASSYSGDTTFFRGSGANVLTF. The CDR3 DNA sequence: TGTGCCAGCAGTTACTCTGGGGACACAACATTTTTCCGGGGCTCTGGGGCCAACGTCCTGACTTTC.

This clonotype was seen repeatedly, ten times or more. This sequence joins TRBV4-3 and TRBJ1-1, with D maybe TRBD1 (6 bases). V lost 0 bases, J lost 5 bases, and 16 bases lay in between. The CDR3 runs 16 residues. Germline CDR1 LGHNA, CDR2 YSLEER. The CDR3 reads CASSQDRGGGSTEAFF. DNA of the CDR3: TGCGCCAGCAGCCAAGATAGAGGAGGGGGGAGTACTGAAGCTTTCTTT.

Many counts were recorded for this clonotype. The V call is TRBV5-1, the J call TRBJ2-3; no clear D. This CDR3 region has 13 residues. Trimming removed 7 bases from V and 0 bases from J, with 9 bases in between. Germline assignment: CDR1 SGHRS and CDR2 YFSETQ. CDR3 residues: CASPTASTDTQYF. Written as DNA, the CDR3 is TGCGCCAGCCCTACTGCGAGCACAGATACGCAGTATTTT. The whole variable domain, remainder taken from reference TRBV5-1 and TRBJ2-3, is KAGVTQTPRYLIKTRGQQVTLSCSPISGHRSVSWYQQTPGQGLQFLFEYFSETQRNKGNFPGRFSGRQFSNSRSEMNVSTLELGDSALYLCASPTASTDTQYFGPGTRLTVL.

The rearrangement uses TRBV27 and TRBJ1-2; the match to TRBD1 covers 8 bases. The CDR3 contains 14 residues. Germline trimming cut 8 bases from V and 8 bases from J; bases unmatched to any gene: 13. Germline-derived CDR1 and CDR2 are MNHEY and SMNVEV (reference sequence). The CDR3 region has the DNA TGTGCCAGCGACGTAGCAGGGGGCGGAGAAGGCTACACCTTC. The encoded protein is CASDVAGGGEGYTF.

Points on this clonotype: This may be a read error: a much more frequent sequence differs by one nucleotide. V gene TRBV7-8 combines with J gene TRBJ2-3; possible D gene TRBD2, 5 bases. The CDR3 spans 17 residues. The germline V gene encodes CDR1 SGHVS and CDR2 FQNEAQ. The DNA of the CDR3 is TGTGCCAGCGGCTTAAAGCTCGACTGGAGGCCGTCCGATACGCAGTATTTT. This sequence encodes CASGLKLDWRPSDTQYF.

The chain carries TRBV7-2 and TRBJ2-7, with 9 bases fitting TRBD1. The CDR3 consists of 15 residues. J was trimmed by 4 bases and V by 1 base; bases with no gene match: 5. Per germline, CDR1 SGHTA and CDR2 FQGNSA. The CDR3 coding sequence is TGTGCCAGCAGCTTAGGAGGGACAGGGATATACGAGCAGTACTTC. Translated, it gives CASSLGGTGIYEQYF.

A remark on this clonotype: Given a much more abundant clone one base away, this may be a read error. Lacking the conserved final phenylalanine or tryptophan, this CDR3 likely reflects a read error. The V and J genes are TRBV5-6 and TRBJ2-4; possibly TRBD1 or TRBD2 for D (6 bases each). Germline values: CDR1 SGHDT, CDR2 YYEEEE. Between the trimmed V and J ends, which lost 5 bases and 7 bases, there was a span of 13 bases. The CDR3 is 13 amino acids. The DNA for the CDR3 is TGTGCCAGCAGTTCGGGGGCTAATAACATTCAGTACCTC. Its protein is CASSSGANNIQYL.

At least ten counts were recorded for this clonotype. The chain carries TRBV6-5 and TRBJ2-5, with unresolved D. The V gene's germline CDR1 is MNHEY and CDR2 SVGAGI. Trimming took 2 bases from V and 0 from J, leaving 7 bases between them. This CDR3 has 14 residues. CDR3 DNA: TGTGCCAGCAGTTACGAACAGTACCAAGAGACCCAGTACTTC. As protein: CASSYEQYQETQYF.

This clonotype was seen ten or more times. The V gene is TRBV6-2 or TRBV6-3, the J gene TRBJ2-2; D gene ambiguous. V was pared by 5 bases and J by 1 base, with 8 bases between. The CDR3 has 14 residues. Germline V lookup: CDR1 MNHEY, CDR2 SVGEGT. The CDR3 loop is CASSLDKNTGELFF. The CDR3 nucleotides read TGTGCCAGCAGTCTCGACAAGAACACCGGGGAGCTGTTTTTT.

This clonotype was found many times. The J gene is TRBJ2-3, the V gene TRBV6-2 or TRBV6-3; D is perhaps TRBD2 (6 bases). The CDR3 covers 15 residues. Germline CDR1 and CDR2: MNHEY and SVGEGT. Trimming shortened V by 6 bases and J by 5 bases, and 18 bases separated the two germline ends. CDR3 sequence (DNA): TGTGCCAGCAGGCGGGGCCCCGGGACCGGAGATACGCAGTATTTT. Protein product: CASRRGPGTGDTQYF.

This chain links TRBV4-1 with TRBJ2-7, with D perhaps matching TRBD1 (6 bases). CDR3 length: 17 residues. Trimming shortened V by 4 bases and J by 2 bases, and 21 bases separated the two germline ends. Germline-derived CDR1 and CDR2 are MGHRA and YSYEKL. CDR3 nucleotides: TGCGCCAGCAGCCCGGGTATTGGGGCAGGGGACACCTACGAGCAGTACTTC. It translates to CASSPGIGAGDTYEQYF.

Comment on this clonotype: It may be a read error: a sequence one base away is much more abundant. V is TRBV2 and J is TRBJ1-5; the match to TRBD1 covers 7 bases. Looked up from germline, CDR1 is SNHLY and CDR2 is FYNNEI. V was pared by 8 bases and J by 1 base, with 8 bases of the junction left unmatched. The CDR3 sequence is 15 residues long. The CDR3 loop reads CASGKQTGSNQPQHF. CDR3 DNA sequence: TGTGCCAGCGGCAAGCAGACAGGGAGCAATCAGCCCCAGCATTTT.

The chain employs TRBV13 and TRBJ2-5; D may correspond to TRBD1 or TRBD2 (5 bases each). V was shortened by 5 bases and J by 1 base, with 11 bases between the two germline ends. The germline gives CDR1 PRHDT, CDR2 FYEKMQ (reference sequence). The CDR3 totals 14 residues. The CDR3 DNA sequence: TGTGCCAGCAGCCCCGGGGACCTCCAAGAGACCCAGTACTTC. It translates to CASSPGDLQETQYF.

V is TRBV6-1 and J is TRBJ2-3; 12 positions agree with TRBD2. Germline V gives CDR1 MNHNS, CDR2 SASEGT. This CDR3 spans 19 amino acids. V was clipped by 2 bases and J by 2 bases; unmatched bases: 11. The CDR3 DNA sequence: TGTGCCAGCAGTGAAAGACTAGCGGGGGCCTTATCTAACACAGATACGCAGTATTTT. Translation gives CASSERLAGALSNTDTQYF.

At least ten counts were recorded for this clonotype. The CDR3 bases are TGCAGTGCTAGAGATTGGGGACTAGCGGGAGGGGAGAACACCGGGGAGCTGTTTTTT. This encodes CSARDWGLAGGENTGELFF. The chain combines TRBV20-1 with TRBJ2-2; 16 bases line up with TRBD2. Germline V gives CDR1 DFQATT, CDR2 SNEGSKA (reference sequence). The CDR3 is 19 amino acids. The V segment lost 0 bases and the J segment 1 base; nucleotides outside the gene matches: 5.

The chain uses TRBV12-3 or TRBV12-4 and TRBJ2-1; 11 bases are a match to TRBD2. This CDR3 contains 15 residues. Trimming cost V 6 bases and J 3 bases; bases outside gene matches: 4. Here the CDR3 DNA reads TGTGCCAGCAGGCCGGGACTAGCGGTCTACAATGAGCAGTTCTTC. This codes for CASRPGLAVYNEQFF.

In the case of this clonotype: This may be a read error, as it is one base from a much larger clone. In DNA, the CDR3 is TGTGCCAGCAGCAATCCCGAGGTGCTATTTAACACTGAAGTTTTCTTT. It specifies CASSNPEVLFNTEVFF. This chain links TRBV6-2 or TRBV6-3 with TRBJ1-1; D unresolved. The CDR3 loop spans 16 amino acids. From germline, CDR1 is MNHEY and CDR2 SVGEGT.

The table lists this clonotype with a few counts. The chain employs TRBV7-9 and TRBJ1-1; unclear D gene. The CDR3 is 14 residues long. Germline-derived CDR1 and CDR2 are SEHNR and FQNEAQ (reference sequence). V gave up 5 bases and J gave up 6 bases, with 16 bases separating them. In DNA, the CDR3 is TGTGCCAGCAGCCACGCTATCGCCCTCGCTGAAGCTTTCTTT. It translates to CASSHAIALAEAFF.

At least ten counts were recorded for this clonotype. V gene TRBV5-1 combines with J gene TRBJ2-7; 8 nucleotides agree with TRBD2. The CDR3 loop spans 14 amino acids. The V segment lost 0 bases and the J segment 6 bases; nucleotides outside the gene matches: 5. Germline CDR1 and CDR2: SGHRS and YFSETQ. In nucleotides, the CDR3 is TGCGCCAGCAGCTTGGAAGCGGGGGCATCCGAGCAGTACTTC. It is translated as CASSLEAGASEQYF.